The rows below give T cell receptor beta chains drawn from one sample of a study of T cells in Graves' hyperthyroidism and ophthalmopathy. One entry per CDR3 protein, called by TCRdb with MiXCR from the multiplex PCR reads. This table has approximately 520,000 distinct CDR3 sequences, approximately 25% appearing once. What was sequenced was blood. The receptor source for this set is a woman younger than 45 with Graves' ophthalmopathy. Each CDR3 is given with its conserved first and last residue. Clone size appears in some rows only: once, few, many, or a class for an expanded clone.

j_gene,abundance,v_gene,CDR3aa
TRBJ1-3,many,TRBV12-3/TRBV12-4,CASSWGRVQDTIYF
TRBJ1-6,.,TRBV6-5,CASRGPGQGAQDSPLHF
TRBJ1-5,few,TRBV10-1,CASSESNHQPQHF
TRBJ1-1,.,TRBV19,CASSIGVLEAFF
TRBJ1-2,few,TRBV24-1,CATSDDTGTGGYTF
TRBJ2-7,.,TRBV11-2,CASSLHSQSSYEQYF
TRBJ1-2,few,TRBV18,CASSPRQGVSYGYTF
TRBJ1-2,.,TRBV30,CAWSGRGTYGYTF
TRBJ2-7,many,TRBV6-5,CASSFAGTGTYEQYF
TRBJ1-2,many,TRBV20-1,CSARAPDFNGYTF
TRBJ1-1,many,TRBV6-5,CASSYSRDHTEAFF
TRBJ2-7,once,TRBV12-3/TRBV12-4,CASSPLTGTEDYEQYF
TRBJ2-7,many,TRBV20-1,CSAQRSYEQYF
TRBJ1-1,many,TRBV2,CASSGQGGTEAFF
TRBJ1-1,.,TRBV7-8,CASSLRGVAEAFF
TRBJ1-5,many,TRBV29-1,CSVGGLGNQPQHF
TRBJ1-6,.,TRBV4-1,CASSQENSPLHF
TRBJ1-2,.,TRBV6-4,CASRTEPIYGYTF
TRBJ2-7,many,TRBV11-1,CASGQGAYEQYF
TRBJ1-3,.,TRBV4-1,CASSQPGRSGNTIYF
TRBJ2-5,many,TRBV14,CASSRIGGETQYF
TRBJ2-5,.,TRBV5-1,CASSLELGTQYF
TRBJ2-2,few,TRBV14,CASSQEVYGELFF
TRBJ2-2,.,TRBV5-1,CASSVRERGELFF
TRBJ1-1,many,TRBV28,CASSLLTMNTEAFF
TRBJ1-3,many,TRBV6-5,CASSYSGGSGNTIYF
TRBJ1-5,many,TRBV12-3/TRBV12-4,CASSPPTGGQPQHF
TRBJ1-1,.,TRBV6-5,CASRSSVEAFF
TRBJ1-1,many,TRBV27,CASSFSIGNTEAFF
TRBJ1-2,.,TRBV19,CASKPGQFLVGYTF
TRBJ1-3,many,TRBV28,CASSLSGPSGNTIYF
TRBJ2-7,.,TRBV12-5,CASGLVDREHYEQYF
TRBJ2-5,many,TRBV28,CASSLRTAGAETQYF
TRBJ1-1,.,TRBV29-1,CSVEDSAWGGNTEAFF
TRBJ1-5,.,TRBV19,CASSIGPFPGNQPQHF
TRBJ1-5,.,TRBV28,CASSLADIRVNQPQHF
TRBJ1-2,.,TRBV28,CASSIDRGSGYTF
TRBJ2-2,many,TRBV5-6,CASSLNLAGNTGELFF
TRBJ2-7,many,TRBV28,CASSWTAMGLYEQYF
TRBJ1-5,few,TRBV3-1,CASSQGYGENQPQHF
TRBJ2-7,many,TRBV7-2,CASRLGFNEQYF
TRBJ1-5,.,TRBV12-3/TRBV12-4,CASSFGTGDSTVHF
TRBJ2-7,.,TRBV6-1,CASSRDRGYSEQYF
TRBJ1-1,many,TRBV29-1,CSARGGVGTEAFF
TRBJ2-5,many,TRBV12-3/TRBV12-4,CASTPMGGEETQYF
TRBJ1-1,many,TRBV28,CASSLAGTARDTEAFF
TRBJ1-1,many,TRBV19,CASSAPGGVDTEAFF
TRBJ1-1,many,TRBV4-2,CASSQDRRDRGRPVEAFF
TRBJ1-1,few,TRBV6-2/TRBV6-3,CASSYSRSRAGSTEAFF
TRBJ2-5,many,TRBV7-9,CASSSIAGRGETQYF
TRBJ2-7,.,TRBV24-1,CATSESGTGAFKQYF
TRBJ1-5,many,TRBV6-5,CASSLTPGQGNQPQHF
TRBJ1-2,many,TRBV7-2,CASSLPSRRGYTF
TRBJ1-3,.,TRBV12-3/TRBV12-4,CASSSGADGNTIYF
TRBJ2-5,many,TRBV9,CASSVASAETQYF
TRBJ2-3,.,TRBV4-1,CASSQGGGAGDTQYF
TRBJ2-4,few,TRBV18,CASSPRGREMAKNIQYF
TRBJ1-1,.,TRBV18,CASSLEGGLTEAFF
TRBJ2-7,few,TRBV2,CASSELRTKSYEQYF